These 29 T cell receptor beta chains came from one sample sequenced in a study of control samples from healthy donors and cancer patients. Method: immunoSEQ multiplex PCR; TCRdb's copy keeps in-frame clones and lacks some. Among some 120,000 clones listed, around 93% were seen once. Material: blood. The receptors were sampled from a man aged 18 to 30 in good health.

The chain has TRBV5-4 and TRBJ2-4; 7 positions agree with TRBD1. Per germline, CDR1 SGHNT and CDR2 YYREEE (reference sequence). The V segment lost 3 bases and the J segment 1 base; nucleotides outside the gene matches: 4. The CDR3 is 15 amino acids. CDR3 region: CASSSEQGAKNIQYF. CDR3 nucleotides: TGTGCCAGCAGCTCGGAACAGGGGGCCAAAAACATTCAGTACTTC.

The chain has TRBV7-8 and TRBJ1-2; 8 bases agree with TRBD1. The ends lost 5 bases at V and 3 bases at J; junction bases unmatched: 17. Germline lookup yields CDR1 SGHVS and CDR2 FQNEAQ. This CDR3 is 18 amino acids long. The CDR3, as DNA: TGTGCCAGCAGCGCCGACAGGGGACAGAAGTTATTTGACTATGGCTACACCTTC. It codes for CASSADRGQKLFDYGYTF.

The rearrangement joins TRBV2 to TRBJ2-3; tentatively, D is TRBD2 (5 bases). The V end was cut by 6 bases, the J end by 2 bases, with 15 bases between. CDR3 size: 15 residues. The germline gives CDR1 SNHLY, CDR2 FYNNEI. The CDR3 loop reads CASSADLANTDTQYF. The DNA for the CDR3 is TGTGCCAGCAGCGCAGACTTAGCGAACACAGATACGCAGTATTTT.

This clone was seen more than once but under ten times. This CDR3 is CASSFFAGGDIAQETQYF. The CDR3 DNA reads as TGTGCCAGCAGTTTTTTTGCGGGGGGAGATATTGCCCAAGAGACCCAGTACTTC. The chain combines TRBV28 with TRBJ2-5, with TRBD2 identical over 8 bases. CDR3 length equals 18 residues. J lost 1 base, V lost 3 bases, and 13 bases had no gene match. Germline values: CDR1 MDHEN, CDR2 SYDVKM.

The chain couples TRBV29-1 to TRBJ1-1, with D possibly being TRBD1 (5 bases). The V end lost 4 bases, the J end lost 4 bases, and 13 bases lay between the germline ends. The V gene's germline CDR1 is SQVTM and CDR2 ANQGSEA. The CDR3 has 13 amino acids. CDR3: CSVGDGGSTEAFF. The CDR3 DNA sequence: TGCAGCGTTGGGGACGGAGGGAGCACTGAAGCTTTCTTT.

This chain uses TRBV7-2 with TRBJ2-5; the D gene is possibly TRBD1 (6 bases). The length of the CDR3 is 13 residues. CDR1 and CDR2 from the germline V gene are SGHTA and FQGNSA. V dropped 2 bases and J dropped 4 bases, with 8 bases sitting between them. CDR3 sequence: CASSLQGRETQYF. Written as DNA, the CDR3 is TGTGCCAGCAGCTTACAGGGGAGAGAGACCCAGTACTTC.

The rearrangement links TRBV27 to TRBJ2-7; D is undetermined. V gave up 3 bases and J gave up 4 bases, with 16 bases separating them. The length of the CDR3 is 15 residues. Germline values: CDR1 MNHEY, CDR2 SMNVEV (reference sequence). CDR3 bases: TGTGCCAGCAGTTTCTCTCGCGTGGGTGAGTACGAGCAGTACTTC. Translation: CASSFSRVGEYEQYF.

The rearrangement uses TRBV5-4 and TRBJ1-4; 9 bases map to TRBD1. The CDR3 runs to 15 residues. Germline CDR1 reads SGHNT; CDR2 reads YYREEE (reference sequence). V dropped 4 bases and J dropped 6; count of bases not matched to a gene: 7. The CDR3 region is CASSPAGQGDEKLFF. The CDR3 nucleotides read TGTGCCAGCAGCCCGGCGGGACAGGGCGATGAAAAACTGTTTTTT.

The chain has TRBV2 and TRBJ1-1; the D gene is possibly TRBD1 (6 bases). Germline assignment: CDR1 SNHLY and CDR2 FYNNEI. V was clipped by 5 bases and J by 4 bases, with 11 bases between them. CDR3 length: 13 amino acids. As DNA, the CDR3 is TGTGCCAGCAGTACCGGACAGAGCACTGAAGCTTTCTTT. Translated, it gives CASSTGQSTEAFF. The whole variable domain, filled in from reference TRBV2 and TRBJ1-1, reads EPEVTQTPSHQVTQMGQEVILRCVPISNHLYFYWYRQILGQKVEFLVSFYNNEISEKSEIFDDQFSVERPDGSNFTLKIRSTKLEDSAMYFCASSTGQSTEAFFGQGTRLTVV.

This clone was found once. The chain is built from TRBV5-4 and TRBJ2-3; D uncertain. CDR3 length: 12 residues. The V end was cut by 0 bases, the J end by 4 bases, with 3 bases between. In germline, CDR1 is SGHNT, CDR2 YYREEE (reference sequence). The CDR3 region is CASSLVADTQYF. CDR3 bases: TGTGCCAGCAGCTTGGTGGCAGATACGCAGTATTTT.

V and J are TRBV5-1 and TRBJ2-7, with a possible D match to TRBD1 (5 bases). The V end lost 0 bases, the J end lost 5 bases, and 15 bases lay between the germline ends. CDR1 and CDR2 from the germline V gene are SGHRS and YFSETQ. CDR3 length equals 15 residues. The CDR3 spells CASSLAFGLGDEQYF. The CDR3 region has the DNA TGCGCCAGCAGCTTGGCCTTTGGGTTAGGGGACGAGCAGTACTTC.

The V call is TRBV2, the J call TRBJ1-4; a weak D match, TRBD1 (5 bases). This CDR3 spans 15 amino acids. The V gene's germline CDR1 is SNHLY and CDR2 FYNNEI. Trimming shortened V by 6 bases and J by 5 bases, and 16 bases separated the two germline ends. Here the CDR3 reads CASRPGPGTNEKLFF. The DNA for the CDR3 is TGTGCCAGCAGGCCCGGGCCCGGGACCAATGAAAAACTGTTTTTT.

V and J are TRBV25-1 and TRBJ1-5; no reliable D call. Germline V gene sequence: CDR1 MGHDK, CDR2 SYGVNS. Between the trimmed V and J ends, which lost 3 bases and 7 bases, there was a span of 13 bases. The CDR3 runs to 14 residues. CDR3 in amino acids: CASSDRPSGQPQHF. CDR3 DNA: TGTGCCAGCAGTGACCGGCCGTCCGGGCAGCCCCAGCATTTT.

The chain recombines TRBV11-2 with TRBJ2-7, with 8 bases identical to TRBD1. The CDR3 length is 14 residues. Germline CDR1 is SGHAT and CDR2 is FQNNGV. V shed 1 base, J shed 2 bases, and the junction held 1 base outside the gene matches. CDR3 residues: CASSLVDRAYEQYF. The DNA for the CDR3 is TGTGCCAGCAGCTTAGTGGACAGGGCCTACGAGCAGTACTTC.

CDR3 nucleotides: TGTGCCAGCAGCTTAACGGGGTTACACAATCAGCCCCAGCATTTT. Its protein is CASSLTGLHNQPQHF. The chain links TRBV7-3 to TRBJ1-5; D is unclear. The length of the CDR3 is 15 residues. V lost 0 bases and J 3 bases, leaving 9 bases between the germline ends. Germline CDR1 and CDR2: SGHTA and FQGTGA.

The rearrangement joins TRBV5-4 to TRBJ1-2; the D is unclear. This CDR3 region has 11 residues. Germline assignment: CDR1 SGHNT and CDR2 YYREEE (reference sequence). Trimming took 4 bases from V and 7 from J, leaving 8 bases between them. The DNA of the CDR3 is TGTGCCAGCAGCCGTGACCTTGGCTACACCTTC. This codes for CASSRDLGYTF.

The chain recombines TRBV5-1 with TRBJ2-7; 8 nucleotides line up with TRBD1. This CDR3 contains 15 residues. CDR1 is SGHRS and CDR2 is YFSETQ in the germline V gene. V was clipped by 7 bases and J by 4 bases; unmatched bases: 13. DNA for the CDR3: TGCGCCAGCCGGGCGGAGACAGGGGTGCAGTACGAGCAGTACTTC. As protein: CASRAETGVQYEQYF.

This clone was observed a single time. This chain links TRBV7-2 with TRBJ2-4; D perhaps matches TRBD1 (6 bases). In germline, CDR1 is SGHTA, CDR2 FQGNSA. V was shortened by 5 bases and J by 7 bases, with 24 bases between the two germline ends. The CDR3 has 17 residues. The CDR3: CASSPPEGRGMFNIQYF. CDR3 DNA: TGTGCCAGCAGCCCCCCCGAGGGCAGGGGTATGTTCAACATTCAGTACTTC.

The chain carries TRBV30 and TRBJ2-7; TRBD1 matches 8 bases. The CDR3 sequence is 15 residues long. Trimming cost V 0 bases and J 4 bases; bases outside gene matches: 8. Per the germline V gene, CDR1 is GTSNPN and CDR2 is SVGIG (reference sequence). The CDR3 protein is CAWSVGPGGKYEQYF. CDR3 nucleotides: TGTGCCTGGAGTGTAGGTCCAGGGGGCAAGTACGAGCAGTACTTC.

This rearrangement joins TRBV10-2 to TRBJ1-5, with TRBD1 matching over 8 bases. The CDR3 covers 12 residues. Germline assignment: CDR1 WSHSY and CDR2 SAAADI. V lost 8 bases, J lost 4 bases, and 1 base stayed unmatched. CDR3 nucleotide sequence: TGCGCCAGCCAGGGGGCGAATCAGCCCCAGCATTTT. Amino acid sequence: CASQGANQPQHF.

The chain links TRBV12-5 to TRBJ2-3; D not resolved. Germline CDR1 is LGHNT and CDR2 is FRNRAP. V lost 5 bases, J lost 0 bases, and 12 bases lay in between. The CDR3 is made up of 15 amino acids. This CDR3 reads CASGPPSVSTDTQYF. In nucleotides, the CDR3 is TGTGCTAGTGGTCCCCCCTCCGTTAGCACAGATACGCAGTATTTT.

The chain combines TRBV5-1 with TRBJ1-5, with 7 positions matching TRBD1. V lost 4 bases and J lost 2; bases outside the gene matches: 12. The CDR3 has 17 residues. Germline V gene sequence: CDR1 SGHRS, CDR2 YFSETQ. The CDR3 sequence: CASSEGTVRLCNQPQHF. CDR3 nucleotide sequence: TGCGCCAGCAGCGAAGGGACAGTCAGGCTTTGCAATCAGCCCCAGCATTTT. Full variable domain (remainder filled in from reference TRBV5-1 and TRBJ1-5): KAGVTQTPRYLIKTRGQQVTLSCSPISGHRSVSWYQQTPGQGLQFLFEYFSETQRNKGNFPGRFSGRQFSNSRSEMNVSTLELGDSALYLCASSEGTVRLCNQPQHFGDGTRLSIL.

The rearrangement uses TRBV5-4 and TRBJ1-5, with D possibly TRBD1 on 5 matching bases. The V end was cut by 4 bases, the J end by 5 bases, with 10 bases between. The CDR3 consists of 13 residues. From germline, CDR1 is SGHNT and CDR2 YYREEE (reference sequence). The CDR3 nucleotides read TGTGCCAGCAGCCCAGGGCCCGATCAGCCCCAGCATTTT. Translating it yields CASSPGPDQPQHF.

This clone was seen just once. The chain employs TRBV7-3 and TRBJ1-6; TRBD1 is a possible D gene (5 bases). Trimming left V 4 bases short and J 6 bases short, with 13 bases between. The CDR3 covers 15 residues. The germline V gene encodes CDR1 SGHTA and CDR2 FQGTGA. The CDR3 nucleotides read TGTGCCAGCAGCTGGCGGGGGGGTGGTAATTCACCCCTCCACTTT. Protein sequence: CASSWRGGGNSPLHF.

V usage is TRBV2 and J usage is TRBJ1-5, with unresolved D. V lost 2 bases and J lost 1, with 15 bases in between. The CDR3 runs to 17 residues. Germline V gives CDR1 SNHLY, CDR2 FYNNEI. CDR3 region: CASSERWIRRSNQPQHF. CDR3 bases: TGTGCCAGCAGTGAAAGGTGGATTAGGAGAAGCAATCAGCCCCAGCATTTT.

V and J are TRBV5-1 and TRBJ2-1; a possible D gene is TRBD2 (7 bases). CDR1 and CDR2 (germline): SGHRS, YFSETQ. The CDR3 runs to 17 residues. V was clipped by 4 bases and J by 2 bases, with 19 bases between them. The CDR3 region has the DNA TGCGCCAGCAGCCGGGGGAGCGCGGGGGCAGCCTACAATGAGCAGTTCTTC. Protein sequence: CASSRGSAGAAYNEQFF. Full variable domain (outside the CDR3, taken from reference TRBV5-1 and TRBJ2-1): KAGVTQTPRYLIKTRGQQVTLSCSPISGHRSVSWYQQTPGQGLQFLFEYFSETQRNKGNFPGRFSGRQFSNSRSEMNVSTLELGDSALYLCASSRGSAGAAYNEQFFGPGTRLTVL.

The rearrangement links TRBV7-9 to TRBJ1-3; 9 nucleotides line up with TRBD1. The germline gives CDR1 SEHNR, CDR2 FQNEAQ (reference sequence). V shed 4 bases, J shed 3 bases, and the junction held 4 bases outside the gene matches. The CDR3 has 15 residues. CDR3 nucleotide sequence: TGTGCCAGCAGCTCCACAGGGGGCAGTGGAAACACCATATATTTT. Translation gives CASSSTGGSGNTIYF.

The chain links TRBV7-9 to TRBJ2-7, with a possible D match to TRBD2 (5 bases). This CDR3 is built from 14 residues. The germline CDR1 and CDR2 sequences are SEHNR and FQNEAQ (reference sequence). Trimming stripped 4 bases from V and 2 bases from J, with 12 bases between. CDR3 sequence (DNA): TGTGCCAGCAGCTCCGAGGGTGGAGCCTACGAGCAGTACTTC. Its protein is CASSSEGGAYEQYF. The full variable domain, its missing parts supplied by reference TRBV7-9 and TRBJ2-7, is DTGVSQNPRHKITKRGQNVTFRCDPISEHNRLYWYRQTLGQGPEFLTYFQNEAQLEKSRLLSDRFSAERPKGSFSTLEIQRTEQGDSAMYLCASSSEGGAYEQYFGPGTRLTVT.

This sequence joins TRBV6-5 and TRBJ2-2; tentative D call: TRBD2 (7 bases). CDR3 length equals 15 residues. V gave up 2 bases and J gave up 3 bases, with 10 bases separating them. Germline V lookup: CDR1 MNHEY, CDR2 SVGAGI. In nucleotides, the CDR3 is TGTGCCAGCAGTTACAGGGGGGGCTACACCGGGGAGCTGTTTTTT. Its protein product is CASSYRGGYTGELFF.